Listed below are T cell receptor beta chains from one sample, sequenced in a study of cytomegalovirus exposure and HLA in healthy donors. Generated by immunoSEQ multiplex PCR, the TCRdb table keeps only in-frame clones and is missing some. The profile shows some 57,000 clones, roughly nine tenths of them singletons. Sequenced sample: PBMCs. Receptors were obtained from a man under 40 in good health and CMV-seropositive. Each CDR3 is given with its conserved first and last residue. The order of the fields is J gene, V gene, CDR3 protein.

j_gene: TRBJ2-7
v_gene: TRBV28
CDR3aa: CASTRGGAKYEQYF

j_gene: TRBJ1-4
v_gene: TRBV20-1
CDR3aa: CSALTDEKLFF

j_gene: TRBJ1-2
v_gene: TRBV13
CDR3aa: CASSLTGQGSVYGYTF

j_gene: TRBJ2-3
v_gene: TRBV19
CDR3aa: CASSITLTDTQYF

j_gene: TRBJ2-3
v_gene: TRBV6-1
CDR3aa: CASGEGGPSTDTQYF

j_gene: TRBJ2-7
v_gene: TRBV7-3
CDR3aa: CASSSGTAFSSGEQYF

j_gene: TRBJ1-2
v_gene: TRBV27
CDR3aa: CASKPGEIYGYTF

j_gene: TRBJ2-1
v_gene: TRBV7-2
CDR3aa: CASSLVSGSGNNEQFF

j_gene: TRBJ1-3
v_gene: TRBV18
CDR3aa: CASSPTTDRSVGNTIYF

j_gene: TRBJ1-6
v_gene: TRBV27
CDR3aa: CASSPPVRGDSPLHF

j_gene: TRBJ1-5
v_gene: TRBV19
CDR3aa: CASSKPRDRLSNQPQHF

j_gene: TRBJ2-7
v_gene: TRBV25-1
CDR3aa: CASRESGTYEQYF

j_gene: TRBJ1-5
v_gene: TRBV15
CDR3aa: CATSRGTGENQPQHF

j_gene: TRBJ1-5
v_gene: TRBV4-1
CDR3aa: CASSPLPYQPQHF

j_gene: TRBJ2-7
v_gene: TRBV6-6
CDR3aa: CASRDRKRWGSYEQYF

j_gene: TRBJ2-3
v_gene: TRBV19
CDR3aa: CASSIGEDTDTQYF

j_gene: TRBJ2-7
v_gene: TRBV28
CDR3aa: CASSMTLAGFSYEQYF

j_gene: TRBJ1-4
v_gene: TRBV11-1
CDR3aa: CASSLGWGDGEKLFF

j_gene: TRBJ2-5
v_gene: TRBV11-3
CDR3aa: CASSLQAEETQYF

j_gene: TRBJ2-7
v_gene: TRBV6-5
CDR3aa: CASSRPTSGNYEQYF

j_gene: TRBJ1-6
v_gene: TRBV5-1
CDR3aa: CASSFRDRSNSPLHF

j_gene: TRBJ2-3
v_gene: TRBV5-1
CDR3aa: CASSLGLWTDTQYF

j_gene: TRBJ2-5
v_gene: TRBV6-5
CDR3aa: CASSYYETQYF

j_gene: TRBJ1-1
v_gene: TRBV5-1
CDR3aa: CASSSLGQAETEAFF

j_gene: TRBJ2-1
v_gene: TRBV5-1
CDR3aa: CASSFTSGRVNEQFF

j_gene: TRBJ2-3
v_gene: TRBV11-3
CDR3aa: CASSLDWSDTQYF